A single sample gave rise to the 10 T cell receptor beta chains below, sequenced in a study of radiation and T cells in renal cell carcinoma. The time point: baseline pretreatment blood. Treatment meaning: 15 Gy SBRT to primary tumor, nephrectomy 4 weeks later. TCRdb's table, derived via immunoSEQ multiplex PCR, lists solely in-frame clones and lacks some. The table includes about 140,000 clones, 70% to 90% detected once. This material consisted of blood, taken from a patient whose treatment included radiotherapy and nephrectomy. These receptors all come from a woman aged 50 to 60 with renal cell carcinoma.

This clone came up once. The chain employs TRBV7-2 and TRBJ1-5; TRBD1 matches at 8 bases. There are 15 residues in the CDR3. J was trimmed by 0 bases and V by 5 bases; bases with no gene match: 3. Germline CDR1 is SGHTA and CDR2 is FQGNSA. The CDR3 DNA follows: TGTGCCAGCAGCCCCACAGGGGGTAGCAATCAGCCCCAGCATTTT. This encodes CASSPTGGSNQPQHF.

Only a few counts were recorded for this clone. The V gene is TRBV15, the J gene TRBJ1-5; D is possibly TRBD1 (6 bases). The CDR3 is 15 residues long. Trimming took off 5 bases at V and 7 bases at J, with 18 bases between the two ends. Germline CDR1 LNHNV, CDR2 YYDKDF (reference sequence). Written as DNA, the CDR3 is TGTGCCACCAGCGTCTGGGACACCCTGGGACAGCCCCAGCATTTT. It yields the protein CATSVWDTLGQPQHF.

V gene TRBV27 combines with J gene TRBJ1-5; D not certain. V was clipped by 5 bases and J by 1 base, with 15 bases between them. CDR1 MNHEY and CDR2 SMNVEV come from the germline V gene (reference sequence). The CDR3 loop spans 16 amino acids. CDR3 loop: CASSPSQVSSNQPQHF. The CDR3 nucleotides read TGTGCCAGCAGTCCAAGCCAGGTTTCGAGCAATCAGCCCCAGCATTTT.

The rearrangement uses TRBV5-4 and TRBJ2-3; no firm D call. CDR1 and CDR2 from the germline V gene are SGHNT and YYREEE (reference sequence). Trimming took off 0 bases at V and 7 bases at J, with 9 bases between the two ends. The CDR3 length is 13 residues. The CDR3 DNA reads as TGTGCCAGCAGCTTGGCCGGGCCAAATACGCAGTATTTT. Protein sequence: CASSLAGPNTQYF.

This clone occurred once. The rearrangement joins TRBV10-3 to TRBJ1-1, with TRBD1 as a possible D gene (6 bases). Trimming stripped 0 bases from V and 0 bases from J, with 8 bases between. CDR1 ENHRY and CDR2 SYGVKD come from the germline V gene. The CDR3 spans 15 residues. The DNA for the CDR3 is TGTGCCATCAGTGAGTCAGACAGGCTGAACACTGAAGCTTTCTTT. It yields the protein CAISESDRLNTEAFF.

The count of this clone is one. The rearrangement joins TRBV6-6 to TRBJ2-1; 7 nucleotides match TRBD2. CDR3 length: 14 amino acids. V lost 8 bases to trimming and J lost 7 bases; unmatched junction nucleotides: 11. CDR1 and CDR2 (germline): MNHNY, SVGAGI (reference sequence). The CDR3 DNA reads TGTGCCAGCCTGATGGGCGGGAGTGTGAATGAGCAGTTCTTC. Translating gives CASLMGGSVNEQFF.

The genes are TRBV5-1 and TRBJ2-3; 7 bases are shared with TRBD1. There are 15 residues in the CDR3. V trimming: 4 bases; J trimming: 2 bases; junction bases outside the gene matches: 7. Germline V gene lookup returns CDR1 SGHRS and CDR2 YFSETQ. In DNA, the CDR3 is TGCGCCAGCAGCCTTACCGGGACAGCCACAGATACGCAGTATTTT. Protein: CASSLTGTATDTQYF.

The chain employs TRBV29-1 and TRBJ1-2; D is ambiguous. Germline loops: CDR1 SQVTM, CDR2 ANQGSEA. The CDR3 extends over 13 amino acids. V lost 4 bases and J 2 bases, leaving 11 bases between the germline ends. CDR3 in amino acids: CSVVIDFNYGYTF. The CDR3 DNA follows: TGCAGCGTTGTAATCGACTTCAACTATGGCTACACCTTC. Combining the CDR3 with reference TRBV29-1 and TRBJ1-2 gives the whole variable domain SAVISQKPSRDICQRGTSLTIQCQVDSQVTMMFWYRQQPGQSLTLIATANQGSEATYESGFVIDKFPISRPNLTFSTLTVSNMSPEDSSIYLCSVVIDFNYGYTFGSGTRLTVV.

In DNA, the CDR3 is TGTGCCAGCACCCCGACAGAAGATAGCAATCAGCCCCAGCATTTT. Protein product: CASTPTEDSNQPQHF. This chain uses TRBV2 with TRBJ1-5, with D possibly TRBD1 on 5 matching bases. The length of the CDR3 is 15 residues. CDR1 and CDR2 (germline): SNHLY, FYNNEI. V lost 7 bases to trimming and J lost 0 bases, with 13 bases between them.

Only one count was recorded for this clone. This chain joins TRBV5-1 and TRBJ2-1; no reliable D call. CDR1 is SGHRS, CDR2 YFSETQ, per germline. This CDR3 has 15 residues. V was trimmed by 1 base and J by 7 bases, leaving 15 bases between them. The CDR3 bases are TGCGCCAGCAGCTTGTATTCAGAAGGCACGAATGAGCAGTTCTTC. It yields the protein CASSLYSEGTNEQFF.